The clone carrying this T cell receptor beta chain was seen repeatedly, ten times or more. The antigen remains unidentified. V was cut by 3 bases and J by 3 bases, with 6 bases left in between. The CDR3 has 12 amino acids. The germline gives CDR1 ENHRY, CDR2 SYGVKD. TCRdb passed the 5' RACE reads through MiXCR, listing each CDR3 protein once. The repertoire has some 260,000 distinct CDR3 sequences, roughly 5.2% of them found once; the top ten carry about 3.5%. This sample was included in a study of T cells after yellow fever vaccination. Study-wide points: Few clonotypes appeared in both CD4 and CD8 compartments. Most primary-vaccination clones recurred post-booster (around 95% CD4, roughly 90% CD8).

The V and J genes are TRBV10-3 and TRBJ2-7; D is unclear. The receptor comes from a man aged 18 to 29 who received the YFV17D yellow fever vaccine. The sequencing used CD4+ T cells sorted from PBMCs, collected on the day of the yellow fever booster vaccination. CDR3 bases: TGTGCCATCAGTGATGCCCACTACGAGCAGTACTTC. Its translation: CAISDAHYEQYF.